The following is a TCR beta chain sequence with its context. What it binds is unknown. A single base separates this from a much larger clone, so it may be a read error. The data are from a study of identical twins. Study-wide findings and caveats: Without tracking the same donors, conclusions rested on cross-sectional statistical analysis. The presence of invariant MAIT and iNKT cells could partly confound analyses of zero-insertion sequences.

Each cDNA held unique molecular identifiers, and template switching gave it a universal primer site. TCRdb ran MiXCR on the 5' RACE reads and lists one entry per CDR3 protein. This sample has some 500,000 distinct CDR3 sequences, with roughly 9.9% found just once. These same records also appear under a second study, on yellow fever vaccine responses in identical twins.

The TCR comes from a woman aged 18-35 years in good health. The sample was PBMCs.

In DNA form, the CDR3 reads TGCGCCAGCTTAGACGGGGAGCTGCTTTTT. It encodes CASLDGELLF. The chain has TRBV10-2 and TRBJ2-2, with D perhaps matching TRBD2 (5 bases). The CDR3 has 10 amino acids. CDR1 and CDR2 from the germline V gene are WSHSY and SAAADI.